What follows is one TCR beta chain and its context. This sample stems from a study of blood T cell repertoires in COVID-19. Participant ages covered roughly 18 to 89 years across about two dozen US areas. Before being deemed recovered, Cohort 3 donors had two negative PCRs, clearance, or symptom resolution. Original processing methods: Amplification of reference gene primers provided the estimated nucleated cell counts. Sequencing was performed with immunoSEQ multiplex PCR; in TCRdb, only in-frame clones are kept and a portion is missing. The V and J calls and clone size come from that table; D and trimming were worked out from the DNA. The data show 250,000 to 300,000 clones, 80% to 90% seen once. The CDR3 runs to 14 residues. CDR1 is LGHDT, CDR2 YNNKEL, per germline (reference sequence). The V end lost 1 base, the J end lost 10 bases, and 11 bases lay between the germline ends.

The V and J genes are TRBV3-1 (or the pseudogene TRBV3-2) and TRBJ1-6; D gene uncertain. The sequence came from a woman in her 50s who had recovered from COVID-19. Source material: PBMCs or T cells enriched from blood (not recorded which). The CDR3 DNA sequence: TGTGCCAGCAGCCAAGTCGTAGTGTCATCACCCCTCCACTTT. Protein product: CASSQVVVSSPLHF.